The clone carrying this T cell receptor (beta chain) was found many times. The antigen remains unidentified. With two-round multiplex PCR, TCR beta CDR3 sequences were amplified from genomic DNA. Primers (each specific to one TRBV or TRBJ gene) were used in first-round PCR. MiXCR, run by TCRdb on the multiplex PCR reads, gives a single entry per CDR3 protein. This sample yields roughly 25,000 distinct CDR3 sequences, of which about half are seen a single time; about 16% belongs to the top ten. This specimen comes from a study of prognosis after radiotherapy for stage I lung cancer. Study overall: Every lung cancer patient of the non-small cell type was deemed medically inoperable. Study results and limitations: Patients developing distant metastases showed lower Shannon entropy after stereotactic body radiation therapy.

Germline loops: CDR1 MNHEY, CDR2 SMNVEV (reference sequence). This CDR3 spans 19 amino acids. V was pared by 2 bases and J by 2 bases, with 11 bases of the junction left unmatched. Among the patients, all were node-negative on CT and PET/CT, and none had received prior chemotherapy or radiotherapy or had other malignancies. The specimen comprised PBMCs, sampled before or after stereotactic body radiation therapy (not recorded which). This TCR was sampled from a donor of 50 years or more with non-small cell lung cancer. This chain joins TRBV27 and TRBJ2-2; 10 positions agree with TRBD2. The CDR3 sequence is CASSLQLAGSRVNTGELFF. Here the CDR3 DNA reads TGTGCCAGCAGTTTACAACTAGCGGGGAGTCGCGTTAACACCGGGGAGCTGTTTTTT.